The clone carrying this TCR beta chain was recorded once. What it binds is unknown. The data stem from a study of CD8 T cells in Susac syndrome. Study-level results: TEMRA cells and active patients showed peak Susac CD8+ clonal expansion. The study identified around sixteen and five Susac-specific public clones in total CD8+ and CD8+ TEMRA repertoires.

The authors sequenced TCR beta from blood CD8+ and CD4+ T cells. RNA in amounts of about 0.5 to 1 ug was reverse transcribed with random hexamers. Each CDR3 protein is one row after TCRdb ran MiXCR on the immunoSEQ multiplex PCR reads. Among around 85,000 distinct CDR3 sequences listed, roughly 94% were seen once. The origin of this receptor is a human donor with Susac syndrome. The sequencing input was CD8+ T cells from PBMCs.

The chain's CDR3 is CASSLWTSGSPYEQYF. The CDR3 DNA follows: TGTGCCAGCAGCTTATGGACTAGCGGGAGCCCCTACGAGCAGTACTTC. J is TRBJ2-7 and V is TRBV13; 13 bases are a match to TRBD2. Germline V CDR1 and CDR2: PRHDT, FYEKMQ (reference sequence). The CDR3 loop spans 16 amino acids. Trimming at V came to 2 bases and at J to 2 bases, leaving 3 bases not matched to a gene.